Below, 13 T cell receptor beta chains from the same sample are listed, as sequenced in a study of T cell repertoires in cytomegalovirus infection. These receptors have no identified antigens. TCRdb used MiXCR to reprocess the reads, holding one entry per CDR3 protein. The data show about 7,500 distinct CDR3 sequences, roughly 53% seen once. The sequencing input was PBMCs, sequenced either directly or after in vitro stimulation (not recorded which). The receptors derive from a human donor in good health (CMV status not recorded). Some clones in this sample may be carry-over from other donors' samples.

This clonotype was detected only a few times. The V call is TRBV6-5, the J call TRBJ2-7; 7 bases are shared with TRBD2. Trimming removed 0 bases from V and 5 bases from J; junction bases left unmatched: 10. Looked up from germline, CDR1 is MNHEY and CDR2 is SVGAGI. The CDR3 has 16 amino acids. CDR3 nucleotides: TGTGCCAGCAGTTACTCGAAACGGACTAGTCGCCACGAGCAGTACTTC. Translating it yields CASSYSKRTSRHEQYF.

In this sample, this clonotype turned up many times. The chain carries TRBV28 and TRBJ2-5, with D maybe TRBD1 (5 bases). From germline, CDR1 is MDHEN and CDR2 SYDVKM. V was clipped by 1 base and J by 4 bases, with 13 bases between them. CDR3 length: 15 residues. The CDR3 spells CASSLLARVRETQYF. The CDR3 nucleotides read TGTGCCAGCAGTTTATTGGCCAGGGTAAGAGAGACCCAGTACTTC.

This chain uses TRBV24-1 with TRBJ2-1, with D perhaps given as TRBD1 or TRBD2 (5 bases each). The CDR3 runs to 15 residues. Germline CDR1 reads KGHDR; CDR2 reads SFDVKD. With 12 bases removed from V and 4 bases from J, the gap between germline ends came to 21 bases. The CDR3 region is CASSTSGTLYNEQFF. The CDR3 nucleotides are TGTGCCTCGTCAACTTCAGGGACCCTTTACAATGAGCAGTTCTTC.

The chain employs TRBV7-3 and TRBJ1-6; 11 bases map to TRBD1. V dropped 2 bases and J dropped 10; count of bases not matched to a gene: 4. The germline V gene encodes CDR1 SGHTA and CDR2 FQGTGA. CDR3 length: 15 residues. This chain's CDR3 is CASSLSWTGGSPLHF. DNA of the CDR3: TGTGCCAGCAGCTTATCCTGGACAGGGGGCTCACCCCTCCACTTT.

In this sample, this clonotype turned up many times. This chain uses TRBV7-3 with TRBJ2-3; TRBD2 aligns across 8 bases. V lost 3 bases and J lost 2; bases outside the gene matches: 10. Germline V gene sequence: CDR1 SGHTA, CDR2 FQGTGA. There are 17 residues in the CDR3. CDR3 sequence: CASSFTGRSGVTDTQYF. In DNA form, the CDR3 reads TGTGCCAGCAGCTTCACCGGGCGTAGCGGGGTCACAGATACGCAGTATTTT.

This clonotype was found a few times. V and J are TRBV7-2 and TRBJ2-1; tentative D call: TRBD1 (6 bases). The CDR3 runs to 14 residues. Germline CDR1 is SGHTA and CDR2 is FQGNSA. Trimming left V 2 bases short and J 3 bases short, with 8 bases between. CDR3 bases: TGTGCCAGCAGCTTAAGGACAGTCTACAATGAGCAGTTCTTC. Translation gives CASSLRTVYNEQFF.

The V and J genes are TRBV7-3 and TRBJ1-6, with a tentative D call TRBD1 (5 bases). The germline CDR1 and CDR2 sequences are SGHTA and FQGTGA. Trimming shortened V by 5 bases and J by 6 bases, and 14 bases separated the two germline ends. CDR3 size: 15 residues. The CDR3, as DNA: TGTGCCAGCAGCACCGGACAACCTAGTAATTCACCCCTCCACTTT. Translated, it gives CASSTGQPSNSPLHF.

Within the sample, this clonotype is large. The chain recombines TRBV7-9 with TRBJ2-7, with D perhaps TRBD1 (6 bases). This CDR3 contains 15 residues. Deletions cut 4 bases from V and 3 bases from J, with 16 bases between. Germline lookup yields CDR1 SEHNR and CDR2 FQNEAQ (reference sequence). The DNA of the CDR3 is TGTGCCAGCAGCTCCCGGGACATCGGTTTCTACGAGCAGTACTTC. It yields the protein CASSSRDIGFYEQYF.

The rearrangement joins TRBV27 to TRBJ2-7; tentatively, D is TRBD2 (6 bases). With 2 bases removed from V and 0 bases from J, the gap between germline ends came to 11 bases. This CDR3 has 15 residues. Looked up from germline, CDR1 is MNHEY and CDR2 is SMNVEV (reference sequence). CDR3 coding DNA: TGTGCCAGCAGTTTAGGAGGGGCGAGCTCCTACGAGCAGTACTTC. Translation gives CASSLGGASSYEQYF.

This clonotype was seen repeatedly, ten times or more. The chain combines TRBV6-1 with TRBJ2-5, with 9 bases matching TRBD2. The CDR3 loop spans 17 amino acids. V was pared by 3 bases and J by 1 base, with 9 bases of the junction left unmatched. In germline, CDR1 is MNHNS, CDR2 SASEGT. The CDR3 DNA is TGTGCCAGCAGTGAGGGGGTATTAGCGGGGGTCCAAGAGACCCAGTACTTC. It yields the protein CASSEGVLAGVQETQYF.

The chain has TRBV6-2 or TRBV6-3 and TRBJ1-1; D remains unclear. CDR1 is MNHEY and CDR2 is SVGEGT in the germline V gene. The V end lost 5 bases, the J end lost 1 base, and 20 bases lay between the germline ends. This CDR3 is 17 amino acids long. CDR3: CASSLRLRTFQNTEAFF. CDR3 coding DNA: TGTGCCAGCAGTCTTAGACTCAGGACCTTTCAGAACACTGAAGCTTTCTTT.

J is TRBJ1-1 and V is TRBV9; 10 bases agree with TRBD1. J was trimmed by 11 bases and V by 0 bases; bases with no gene match: 16. The CDR3 length is 17 residues. In germline, CDR1 is SGDLS, CDR2 YYNGEE. The CDR3 protein is CASSVVGDRGPESGAFF. In DNA, the CDR3 is TGTGCCAGCAGCGTAGTAGGAGACAGGGGGCCCGAATCAGGGGCTTTCTTT.

There are many counts of this clonotype. The chain uses TRBV7-6 and TRBJ2-1; D gene uncertain. CDR1 SGHVS and CDR2 FNYEAQ come from the germline V gene. The CDR3 length is 14 residues. With 5 bases removed from V and 7 bases from J, the gap between germline ends came to 15 bases. Here the CDR3 DNA reads TGTGCCAGCAGCGCCAGCCCAGTGGGGAATGAGCAGTTCTTC. Its translation is CASSASPVGNEQFF.